The present T cell receptor (beta chain) was sequenced within a study of T cells in Graves' hyperthyroidism and ophthalmopathy. Findings of the study overall: A model using 13 V-J features told ophthalmopathy apart from stable hyperthyroidism. Blood also showed most of the thyroid clonotypes that were expanded above 0.001.

Regarding this clonotype: Its antigen remains unknown. A read error may be the cause here, since a much bigger clone is one base away.

The TCR beta CDR3 regions underwent amplification using RNA transcripts as the source. The HTBI primer set served for first-round RT-PCR of the TCR CDR3. One entry per CDR3 protein, called by TCRdb with MiXCR from the multiplex PCR reads. The repertoire holds roughly 840,000 distinct CDR3 sequences, more than 30% seen once, with 8.9% in the top ten. The CDR3 loop spans 14 amino acids. V was clipped by 10 bases and J by 2 bases; unmatched bases: 6. Looked up from germline, CDR1 is ENHRY and CDR2 is SYGVKD. The sequenced material came from blood. V and J are TRBV10-3 and TRBJ2-5; TRBD1 aligns across 11 bases. The TCR comes from a man aged 18 to 29 with Graves' hyperthyroidism. The CDR3 sequence: CATRGQGEQETQYF. Here the CDR3 DNA reads TGTGCCACCAGGGGACAGGGGGAGCAAGAGACCCAGTACTTC.